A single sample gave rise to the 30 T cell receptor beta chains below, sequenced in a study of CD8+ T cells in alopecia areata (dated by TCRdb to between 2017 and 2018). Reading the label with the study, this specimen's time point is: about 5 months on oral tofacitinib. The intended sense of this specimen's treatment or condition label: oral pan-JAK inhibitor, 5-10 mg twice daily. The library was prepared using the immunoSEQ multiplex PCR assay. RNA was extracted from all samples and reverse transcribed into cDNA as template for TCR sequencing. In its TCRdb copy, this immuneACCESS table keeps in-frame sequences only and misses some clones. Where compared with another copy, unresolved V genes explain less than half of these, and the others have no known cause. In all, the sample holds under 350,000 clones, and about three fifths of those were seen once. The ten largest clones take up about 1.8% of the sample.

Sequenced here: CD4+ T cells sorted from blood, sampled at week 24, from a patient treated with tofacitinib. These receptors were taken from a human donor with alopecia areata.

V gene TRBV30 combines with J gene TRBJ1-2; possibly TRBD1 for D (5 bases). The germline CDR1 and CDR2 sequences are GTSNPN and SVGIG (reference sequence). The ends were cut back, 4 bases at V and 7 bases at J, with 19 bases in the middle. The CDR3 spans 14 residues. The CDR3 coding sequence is TGTGCCTGGATAGAACAGATGATGGGGACTGGCTACACCTTC. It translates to CAWIEQMMGTGYTF.

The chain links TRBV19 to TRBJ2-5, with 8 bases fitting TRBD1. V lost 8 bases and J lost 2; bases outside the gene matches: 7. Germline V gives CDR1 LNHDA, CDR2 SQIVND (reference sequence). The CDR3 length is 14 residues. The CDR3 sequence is CASGSGQVQETQYF. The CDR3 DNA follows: TGTGCCAGTGGTTCGGGACAGGTGCAAGAGACCCAGTACTTC.

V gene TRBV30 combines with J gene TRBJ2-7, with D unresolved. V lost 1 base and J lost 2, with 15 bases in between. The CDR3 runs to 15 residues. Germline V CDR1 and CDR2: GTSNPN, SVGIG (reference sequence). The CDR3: CAWSDKGRPPYEQYF. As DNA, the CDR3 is TGTGCCTGGAGTGATAAAGGCCGACCCCCCTACGAGCAGTACTTC.

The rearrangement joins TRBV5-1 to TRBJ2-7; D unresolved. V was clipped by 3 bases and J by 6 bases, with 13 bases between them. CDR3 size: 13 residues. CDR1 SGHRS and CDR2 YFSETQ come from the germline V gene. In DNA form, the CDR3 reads TGCGCCAGCAGCTCGCCCCCGGTAAGCGAGCAGTACTTC. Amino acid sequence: CASSSPPVSEQYF. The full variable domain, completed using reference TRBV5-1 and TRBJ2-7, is KAGVTQTPRYLIKTRGQQVTLSCSPISGHRSVSWYQQTPGQGLQFLFEYFSETQRNKGNFPGRFSGRQFSNSRSEMNVSTLELGDSALYLCASSSPPVSEQYFGPGTRLTVT.

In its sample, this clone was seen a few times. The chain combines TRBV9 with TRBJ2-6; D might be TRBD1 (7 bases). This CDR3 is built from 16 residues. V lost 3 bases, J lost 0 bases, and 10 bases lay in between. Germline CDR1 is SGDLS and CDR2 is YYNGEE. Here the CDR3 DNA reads TGTGCCAGCAGCGGACAGGGAGGCTCTGGGGCCAACGTCCTGACTTTC. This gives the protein CASSGQGGSGANVLTF.

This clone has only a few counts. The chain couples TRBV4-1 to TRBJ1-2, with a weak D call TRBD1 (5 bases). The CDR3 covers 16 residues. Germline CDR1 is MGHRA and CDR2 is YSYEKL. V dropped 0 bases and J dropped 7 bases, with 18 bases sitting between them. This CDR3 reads CASSQDNLPGRGGYTF. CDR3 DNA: TGCGCCAGCAGCCAAGATAATTTACCAGGGCGGGGTGGCTACACCTTC.

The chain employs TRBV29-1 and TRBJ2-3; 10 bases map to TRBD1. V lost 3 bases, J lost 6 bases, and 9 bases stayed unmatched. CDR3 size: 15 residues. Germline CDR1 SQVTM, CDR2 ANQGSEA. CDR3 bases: TGCAGCGTTGAGGCCGGGACAGGGGCGGACGATACGCAGTATTTT. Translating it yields CSVEAGTGADDTQYF.

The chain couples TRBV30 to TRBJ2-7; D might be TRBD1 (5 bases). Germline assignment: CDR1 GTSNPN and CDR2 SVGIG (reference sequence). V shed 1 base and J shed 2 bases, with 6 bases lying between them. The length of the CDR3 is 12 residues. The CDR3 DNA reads TGTGCCTGGAGTGAGGACACCTACGAGCAGTACTTC. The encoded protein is CAWSEDTYEQYF.

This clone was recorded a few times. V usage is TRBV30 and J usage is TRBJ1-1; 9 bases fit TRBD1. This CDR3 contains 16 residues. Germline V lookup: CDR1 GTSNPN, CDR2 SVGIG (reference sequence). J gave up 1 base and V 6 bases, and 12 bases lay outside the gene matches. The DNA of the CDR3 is TGTGCCTGCCGCTTTCGTAGGGGACAGGGGAACACTGAAGCTTTCTTT. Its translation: CACRFRRGQGNTEAFF.

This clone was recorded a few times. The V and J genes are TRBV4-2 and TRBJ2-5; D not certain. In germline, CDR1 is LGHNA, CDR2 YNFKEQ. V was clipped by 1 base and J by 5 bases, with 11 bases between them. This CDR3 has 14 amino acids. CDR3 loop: CASSQAVRGETQYF. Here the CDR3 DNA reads TGTGCCAGCAGCCAAGCGGTGCGTGGGGAGACCCAGTACTTC.

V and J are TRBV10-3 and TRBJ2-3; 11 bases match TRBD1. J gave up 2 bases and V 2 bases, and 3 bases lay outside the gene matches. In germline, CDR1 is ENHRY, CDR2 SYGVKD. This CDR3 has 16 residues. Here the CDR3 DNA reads TGTGCCATCAGTGAGCGCGGACAGGGGGCCACAGATACGCAGTATTTT. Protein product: CAISERGQGATDTQYF.

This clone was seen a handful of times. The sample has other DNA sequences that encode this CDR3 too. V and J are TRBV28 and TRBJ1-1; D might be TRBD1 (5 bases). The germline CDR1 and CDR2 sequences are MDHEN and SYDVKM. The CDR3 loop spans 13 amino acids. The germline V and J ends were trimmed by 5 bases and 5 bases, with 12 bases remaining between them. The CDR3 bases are TGTGCCAGCAGTCTGGCCGGGGGGACTGAAGCTTTCTTT. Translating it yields CASSLAGGTEAFF.

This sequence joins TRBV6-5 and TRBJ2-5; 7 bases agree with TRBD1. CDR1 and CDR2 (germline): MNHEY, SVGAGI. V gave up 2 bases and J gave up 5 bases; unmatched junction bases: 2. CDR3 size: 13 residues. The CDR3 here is CASSYQTGETQYF. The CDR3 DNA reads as TGTGCCAGCAGTTACCAGACAGGGGAGACCCAGTACTTC.

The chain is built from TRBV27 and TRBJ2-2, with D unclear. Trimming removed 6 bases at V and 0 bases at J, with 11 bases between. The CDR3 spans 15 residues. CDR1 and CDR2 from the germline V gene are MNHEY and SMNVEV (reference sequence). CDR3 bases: TGTGCCAGCAGCCGGTGGGTGCCGAACACCGGGGAGCTGTTTTTT. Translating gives CASSRWVPNTGELFF.

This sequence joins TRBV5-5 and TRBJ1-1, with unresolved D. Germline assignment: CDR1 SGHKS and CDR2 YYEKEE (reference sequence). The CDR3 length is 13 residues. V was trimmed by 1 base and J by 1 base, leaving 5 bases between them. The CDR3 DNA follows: TGTGCCAGCAGCTTGAACACGAACACTGAAGCTTTCTTT. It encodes CASSLNTNTEAFF.

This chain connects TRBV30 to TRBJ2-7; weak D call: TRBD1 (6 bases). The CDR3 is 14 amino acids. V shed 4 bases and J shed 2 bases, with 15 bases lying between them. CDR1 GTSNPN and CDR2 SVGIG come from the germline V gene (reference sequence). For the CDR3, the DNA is TGTGCCTGGACTCCGGGACACCATCCCTACGAGCAGTACTTC. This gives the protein CAWTPGHHPYEQYF.

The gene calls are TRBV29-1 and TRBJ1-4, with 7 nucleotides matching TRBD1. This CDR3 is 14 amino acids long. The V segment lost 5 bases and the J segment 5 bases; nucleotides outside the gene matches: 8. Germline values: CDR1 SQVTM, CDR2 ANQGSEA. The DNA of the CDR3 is TGCAGCGTTACAAGGGGACAGCCAAATGAAAAACTGTTTTTT. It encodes CSVTRGQPNEKLFF.

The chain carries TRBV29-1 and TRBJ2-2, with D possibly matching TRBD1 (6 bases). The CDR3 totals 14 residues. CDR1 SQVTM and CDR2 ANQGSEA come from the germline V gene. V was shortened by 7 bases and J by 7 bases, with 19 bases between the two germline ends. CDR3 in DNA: TGCAGCGCCGCCAAGGGGGTTGGGGGCGGGGAGCTGTTTTTT. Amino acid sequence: CSAAKGVGGGELFF.

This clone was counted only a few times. The CDR3: CSIERGGYNEQFF. The CDR3 bases are TGCAGCATCGAGCGGGGGGGGTACAATGAGCAGTTCTTC. The chain links TRBV29-1 to TRBJ2-1; TRBD2 agrees at 10 bases. The CDR3 loop spans 13 amino acids. CDR1 is SQVTM and CDR2 is ANQGSEA in the germline V gene. Unmatched junction bases numbered 5, after V lost 8 bases and J lost 4 bases.

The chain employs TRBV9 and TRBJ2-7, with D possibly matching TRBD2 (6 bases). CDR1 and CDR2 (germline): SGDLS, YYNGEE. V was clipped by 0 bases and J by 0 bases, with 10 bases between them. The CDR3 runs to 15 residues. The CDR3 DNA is TGTGCCAGCAGCGTAGGGCGGGGCGGCTCCTACGAGCAGTACTTC. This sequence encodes CASSVGRGGSYEQYF.

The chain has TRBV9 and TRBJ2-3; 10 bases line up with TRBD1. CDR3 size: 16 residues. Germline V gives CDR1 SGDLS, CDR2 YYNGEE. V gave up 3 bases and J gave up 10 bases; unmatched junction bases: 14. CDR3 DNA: TGTGCCAGCAGCGCTGGGACAGGGGCGCGATTTTCGGCGCAGTATTTT. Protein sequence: CASSAGTGARFSAQYF.

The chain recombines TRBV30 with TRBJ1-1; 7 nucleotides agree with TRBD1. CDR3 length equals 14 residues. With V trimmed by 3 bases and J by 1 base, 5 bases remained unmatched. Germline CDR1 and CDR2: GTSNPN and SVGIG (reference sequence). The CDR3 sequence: CAWRDRPSNTEAFF. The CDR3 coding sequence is TGTGCCTGGAGGGACAGGCCATCGAACACTGAAGCTTTCTTT.

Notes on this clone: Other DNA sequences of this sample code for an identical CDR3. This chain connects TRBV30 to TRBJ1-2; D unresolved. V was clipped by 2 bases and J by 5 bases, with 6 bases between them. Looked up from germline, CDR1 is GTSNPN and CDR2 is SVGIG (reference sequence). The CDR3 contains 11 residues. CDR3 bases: TGTGCCTGGAGTCCTGGGTATGGCTACACCTTC. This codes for CAWSPGYGYTF.

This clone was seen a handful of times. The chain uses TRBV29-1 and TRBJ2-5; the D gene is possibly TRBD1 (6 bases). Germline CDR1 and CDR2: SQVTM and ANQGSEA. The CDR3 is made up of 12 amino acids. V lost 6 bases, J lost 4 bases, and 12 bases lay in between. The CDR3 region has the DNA TGCAGCGTCCTGACAGGCACAGAGACCCAGTACTTC. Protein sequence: CSVLTGTETQYF.

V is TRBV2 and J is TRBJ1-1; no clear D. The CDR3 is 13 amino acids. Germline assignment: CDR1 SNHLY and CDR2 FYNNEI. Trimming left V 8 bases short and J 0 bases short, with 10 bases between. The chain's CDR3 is CASLTAVNTEAFF. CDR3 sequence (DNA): TGTGCCAGCCTCACGGCAGTGAACACTGAAGCTTTCTTT. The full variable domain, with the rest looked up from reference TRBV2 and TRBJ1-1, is EPEVTQTPSHQVTQMGQEVILRCVPISNHLYFYWYRQILGQKVEFLVSFYNNEISEKSEIFDDQFSVERPDGSNFTLKIRSTKLEDSAMYFCASLTAVNTEAFFGQGTRLTVV.

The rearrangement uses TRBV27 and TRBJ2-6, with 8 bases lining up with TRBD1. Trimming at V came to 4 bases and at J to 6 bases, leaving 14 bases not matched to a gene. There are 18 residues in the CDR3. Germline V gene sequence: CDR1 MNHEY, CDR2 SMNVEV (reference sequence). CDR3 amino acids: CASSSGGFLTSVANVLTF. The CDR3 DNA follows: TGTGCCAGCAGTTCAGGGGGCTTCCTCACATCCGTGGCCAACGTCCTGACTTTC.

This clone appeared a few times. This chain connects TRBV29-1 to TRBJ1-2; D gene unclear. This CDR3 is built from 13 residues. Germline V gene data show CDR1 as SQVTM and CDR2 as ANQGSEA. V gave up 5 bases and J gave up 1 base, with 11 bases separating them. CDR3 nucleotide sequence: TGCAGCGTTCGGTTCAATCTTAACTATGGCTACACCTTC. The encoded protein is CSVRFNLNYGYTF.

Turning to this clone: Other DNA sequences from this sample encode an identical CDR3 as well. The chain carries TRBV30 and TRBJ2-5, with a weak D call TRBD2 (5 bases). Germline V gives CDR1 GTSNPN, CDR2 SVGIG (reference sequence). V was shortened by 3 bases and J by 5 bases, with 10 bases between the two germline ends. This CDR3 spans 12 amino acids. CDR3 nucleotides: TGTGCCTGGAGCGGGGTAGGGGAGACCCAGTACTTC. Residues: CAWSGVGETQYF.

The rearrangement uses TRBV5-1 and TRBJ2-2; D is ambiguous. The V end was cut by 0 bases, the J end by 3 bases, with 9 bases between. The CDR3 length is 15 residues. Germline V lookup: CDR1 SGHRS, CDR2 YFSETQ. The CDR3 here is CASSLEGAHTGELFF. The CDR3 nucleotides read TGCGCCAGCAGCTTGGAAGGAGCACACACCGGGGAGCTGTTTTTT.

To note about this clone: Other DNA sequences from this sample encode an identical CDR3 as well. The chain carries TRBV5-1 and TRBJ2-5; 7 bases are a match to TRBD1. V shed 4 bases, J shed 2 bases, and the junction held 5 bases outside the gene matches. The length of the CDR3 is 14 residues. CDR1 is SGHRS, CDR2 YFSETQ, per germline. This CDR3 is CASSLGQVQETQYF. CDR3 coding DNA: TGCGCCAGCAGCCTCGGACAGGTTCAAGAGACCCAGTACTTC. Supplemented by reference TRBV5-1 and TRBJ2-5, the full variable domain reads KAGVTQTPRYLIKTRGQQVTLSCSPISGHRSVSWYQQTPGQGLQFLFEYFSETQRNKGNFPGRFSGRQFSNSRSEMNVSTLELGDSALYLCASSLGQVQETQYFGPGTRLLVL.